These 4 T cell receptor beta chains originate from one sample sequenced in a study of T cell repertoires in cytomegalovirus infection. TCRdb recomputed calls from the reads with MiXCR, one row per CDR3 protein. The data contain fewer than 550,000 distinct CDR3 sequences, approximately 31% of them singletons. Sequenced sample: PBMCs. These receptors came from a human donor in good health (CMV status not recorded). Some clones in this sample may be carry-over from other donors' samples.

There are a few counts of this clonotype. CDR3 bases: TGTGCCAGCAGTTACGGGACAGACAAAAACATTCAGTACTTC. Encoded protein: CASSYGTDKNIQYF. The chain is built from TRBV6-2 or TRBV6-3 and TRBJ2-4; 7 bases are a match to TRBD1. Per the germline V gene, CDR1 is MNHEY and CDR2 is SVGEGT. Unmatched junction bases numbered 1, after V lost 2 bases and J lost 3 bases. CDR3 length equals 14 residues.

CDR3 in DNA: TGTGCCAGCGGTGGGGGGGGGATTAGCGGGGTCGACTCCCCCACAGATACGCAGTATTTT. Translation: CASGGGGISGVDSPTDTQYF. The chain employs TRBV2 and TRBJ2-3; 8 bases are shared with TRBD2. CDR1 is SNHLY and CDR2 is FYNNEI in the germline V gene. The CDR3 contains 20 residues. With 8 bases clipped from V and 2 bases from J, the junction kept 24 bases outside the gene matches.

This clonotype has a count of ten or more. V gene TRBV6-1 combines with J gene TRBJ2-6, with D unclear. V was cut by 1 base and J by 0 bases, with 4 bases left in between. CDR1 MNHNS and CDR2 SASEGT come from the germline V gene. The CDR3 extends over 15 amino acids. CDR3 residues: CASSEEDSGANVLTF. For the CDR3, the DNA is TGTGCCAGCAGTGAAGAGGACTCTGGGGCCAACGTCCTGACTTTC.

This clonotype showed up just a few times. The chain recombines TRBV6-2 or TRBV6-3 with TRBJ2-1, with D unclear. V gave up 4 bases and J gave up 9 bases, with 13 bases separating them. The germline V gene has CDR1 MNHEY and CDR2 SVGEGT. The CDR3 extends over 13 amino acids. The CDR3 DNA reads TGTGCCAGCAGTTTGGCCTGGGCCTTTGAGCAGTTCTTC. Its translation is CASSLAWAFEQFF.